Listed below are T cell receptor beta chains from one sample, sequenced in a study of radiation and T cells in renal cell carcinoma. The method was immunoSEQ multiplex PCR; TCRdb's version includes in-frame clones alone and lacks a portion of them. Of roughly 130,000 clones detected, 85% to 90% appear once; the ten largest clones hold 4.5% to 7.5%. The material sequenced was blood, taken from a patient whose treatment included radiotherapy and nephrectomy. The source is a woman in her 70s with renal cell carcinoma. Each CDR3 is given with its conserved first and last residue. Each record gives: J gene, V gene, clone size, D gene, CDR3 protein, CDR3 DNA. The D gene is left open where the match is weak. The size field is filled for only some rows; it gives once, few, many or a size class.

TRBJ2-2 | TRBV5-4 | NA | NA | CASSLGQKNTGELFF | TGTGCCAGCAGCTTGGGACAGAAGAACACCGGGGAGCTGTTTTTT
TRBJ1-2 | TRBV7-6 | few | NA | CASSPGLTYGYTF | TGTGCCAGCAGCCCCGGACTGACTTATGGCTACACCTTC
TRBJ2-1 | TRBV19 | NA | NA | CALKLGGGEQFF | TGTGCCCTCAAACTGGGGGGTGGTGAGCAGTTCTTC
TRBJ1-2 | TRBV5-1 | NA | NA | CASSSASTAMPNYGYTF | TGCGCCAGCAGCTCGGCCTCGACAGCGATGCCCAACTATGGCTACACCTTC
TRBJ2-3 | TRBV4-2 | NA | TRBD2 | CASSQATSITDTQYF | TGTGCCAGCAGCCAAGCGACTAGCATCACGGATACGCAGTATTTT
TRBJ2-1 | TRBV7-7 | NA | NA | CASSSSGIDNEQFF | TGTGCTAGCAGCTCCTCGGGGATTGACAATGAGCAGTTCTTC
TRBJ2-5 | TRBV19 | NA | TRBD2 | CASSTLAEYQETQYF | TGTGCCAGTAGTACCCTAGCGGAGTACCAAGAGACCCAGTACTTC
TRBJ2-7 | TRBV11-2 | NA | NA | CASSYPGASYEQYF | TGTGCCAGCAGCTACCCGGGGGCTTCCTACGAGCAGTACTTC
TRBJ1-5 | TRBV30 | few | NA | CAWSGTNQPQHF | TGTGCCTGGAGTGGGACGAATCAGCCCCAGCATTTT
TRBJ2-7 | TRBV2 | NA | NA | CASSQNSYEQYF | TGTGCCAGCAGCCAAAACTCCTACGAGCAGTACTTC
TRBJ1-4 | TRBV4-1 | NA | NA | CASSHQALATNEKLFF | TGCGCCAGCAGCCATCAGGCCCTGGCAACTAATGAAAAACTGTTTTTT
TRBJ1-3 | TRBV5-4 | NA | NA | CASSTIGIASGNTIYF | TGTGCCAGCAGCACGATTGGGATCGCTTCTGGAAACACCATATATTTT
TRBJ2-5 | TRBV7-2 | NA | NA | CASSFGTTETQYF | TGTGCCAGCAGCTTCGGGACAACAGAGACCCAGTACTTC
TRBJ2-1 | TRBV6-5 | NA | NA | CASSSDNYNEQFF | TGTGCCAGCAGTTCCGACAATTACAATGAGCAGTTCTTC
TRBJ2-1 | TRBV7-2 | NA | NA | CASSSRVGEQFF | TGTGCCAGCAGCTCCAGGGTAGGTGAGCAGTTCTTC
TRBJ1-3 | TRBV4-2 | few | NA | CASSQETLSRGLISSGNTIYF | TGTGCCAGCAGCCAAGAAACCCTCTCCAGAGGCCTAATTTCCTCTGGAAACACCATATATTTT
TRBJ1-3 | TRBV19 | once | TRBD1 | CASREQGTGNTIYF | TGTGCCAGTAGGGAACAGGGGACTGGAAACACCATATATTTT
TRBJ1-1 | TRBV28 | NA | NA | CASAPQGPNTEAFF | TGTGCCAGCGCGCCTCAGGGGCCGAACACTGAAGCTTTCTTT
TRBJ1-2 | TRBV7-6 | NA | NA | CASSLRKSGLGDGYTF | TGTGCCAGCAGCTTACGCAAGTCCGGGCTCGGGGATGGCTACACCTTC
TRBJ1-2 | TRBV7-2 | few | NA | CASSTSGTRYGYTF | TGTGCCAGCAGCACATCCGGGACACGTTATGGCTACACCTTC
TRBJ2-3 | TRBV7-2 | NA | NA | CASSLEWRADTQYF | TGTGCCAGCAGCTTAGAATGGAGGGCCGATACGCAGTATTTT
TRBJ1-1 | TRBV5-1 | NA | NA | CASSLARVPVTEAFF | TGCGCCAGCAGCTTGGCGAGGGTGCCGGTGACTGAAGCTTTCTTT
TRBJ2-5 | TRBV2 | NA | NA | CASRPWARQETQYF | TGTGCCAGCAGACCCTGGGCAAGACAAGAGACCCAGTACTTC
TRBJ1-2 | TRBV28 | NA | NA | CASRVAGGGYTF | TGTGCCAGCCGCGTTGCGGGTGGCGGCTACACCTTC
TRBJ2-5 | TRBV19 | NA | NA | CASSMRIQETQYF | TGTGCCAGTAGTATGCGGATCCAAGAGACCCAGTACTTC
TRBJ2-1 | TRBV5-1 | NA | NA | CASSLNTGSYNEQFF | TGCGCCAGCAGCTTGAATACTGGATCCTACAATGAGCAGTTCTTC
TRBJ2-1 | TRBV9 | NA | NA | CASSSLASHNEQFF | TGTGCCAGCAGCTCTCTAGCGAGCCACAATGAGCAGTTCTTC
TRBJ1-1 | TRBV6-5 | NA | TRBD1 | CASSRDRGNTEAFF | TGTGCCAGCAGTCGGGACAGGGGAAACACTGAAGCTTTCTTT
TRBJ2-7 | TRBV5-6 | NA | NA | CASSIQGYEQYF | TGTGCCAGCAGCATACAGGGCTACGAGCAGTACTTC
TRBJ2-7 | TRBV30 | NA | NA | CAWSDTYEQYF | TGTGCCTGGAGTGACACCTACGAGCAGTACTTC
TRBJ2-5 | TRBV30 | once | TRBD1 | CAWSGTGQETQYF | TGTGCCTGGAGTGGGACAGGTCAAGAGACCCAGTACTTC
TRBJ2-3 | TRBV11-2 | NA | NA | CASSLRGTDTQYF | TGTGCCAGCAGCTTGCGGGGCACAGATACGCAGTATTTT
TRBJ1-1 | TRBV5-4 | NA | NA | CASSLIDGYTEAFF | TGTGCCAGCAGCCTCATTGACGGGTACACTGAAGCTTTCTTT
TRBJ2-4 | TRBV30 | NA | TRBD1 | CAWRSAGGGNIQYF | TGTGCCTGGAGGTCAGCAGGGGGCGGGAACATTCAGTACTTC
TRBJ2-5 | TRBV21-1 | NA | NA | CASTNSPSGGARETQYF | TGTGCCAGCACCAATTCCCCCAGCGGGGGGGCCAGGGAGACCCAGTACTTC
TRBJ1-4 | TRBV5-5 | NA | NA | CASSSAEEEKLFF | TGTGCCAGCAGCTCTGCCGAAGAGGAAAAACTGTTTTTT
TRBJ1-5 | TRBV30 | NA | TRBD1 | CAWSADQKGQGGPQHF | TGTGCCTGGAGTGCCGACCAAAAGGGACAGGGAGGGCCCCAGCATTTT
TRBJ1-1 | TRBV5-1 | NA | NA | CASSLRGNTEAFF | TGCGCCAGCAGCTTGAGAGGGAACACTGAAGCTTTCTTT
TRBJ1-1 | TRBV6-5 | NA | NA | CASSSRSDEAFF | TGTGCCAGCAGTTCCCGGAGTGATGAAGCTTTCTTT
TRBJ2-1 | TRBV11-3 | NA | NA | CASSLGTGQYNEQFF | TGTGCCAGCAGCTTAGGAACGGGTCAATACAATGAGCAGTTCTTC
TRBJ2-5 | TRBV9 | NA | TRBD2 | CASSDGGAGETQYF | TGTGCCAGCAGCGACGGGGGGGCCGGGGAGACCCAGTACTTC
TRBJ1-3 | TRBV9 | once | NA | CASSVAMANTIYF | TGTGCCAGCAGCGTAGCTATGGCGAACACCATATATTTT
TRBJ1-2 | TRBV2 | NA | NA | CASRQGDGYTF | TGTGCCAGCAGACAGGGAGATGGCTACACCTTC
TRBJ1-5 | TRBV2 | NA | NA | CASSRGQNQPQHF | TGTGCCAGCAGTCGCGGACAGAATCAGCCCCAGCATTTT
TRBJ2-7 | TRBV6-6 | NA | NA | CASSRTESYEQYF | TGTGCCAGCAGTCGGACCGAGAGCTACGAGCAGTACTTC
TRBJ2-2 | TRBV30 | NA | NA | CAWSRQGGRLNTGELFF | TGTGCCTGGAGTCGGCAGGGGGGGAGACTAAACACCGGGGAGCTGTTTTTT